Below, 5 T cell receptor beta chains from the same sample are listed, as sequenced in a study of control samples from healthy donors and cancer patients. Data came from immunoSEQ multiplex PCR; TCRdb stores just in-frame clones and leaves some out. Found here are 75,000 to 95,000 clones, about 88% of them singletons; the top ten hold approximately 5.1%. Sequenced material: blood. The receptors shown here come from a woman between 45 and 65 years old in good health.

The chain carries TRBV2 and TRBJ1-1; D gene ambiguous. This CDR3 region has 12 residues. The V gene lost 1 base and the J gene lost 8 bases, with 8 bases spanning the gap. Germline CDR1 SNHLY, CDR2 FYNNEI. The CDR3: CASSEDLGEAFF. The DNA of the CDR3 is TGTGCCAGCAGTGAAGACCTGGGGGAAGCTTTCTTT.

This chain's CDR3 is CASSQDMRRTQYF. CDR3 bases: TGTGCCAGCAGCCAAGATATGCGGAGAACGCAGTATTTT. The chain joins TRBV3-1 (or the pseudogene TRBV3-2) to TRBJ2-3; D call uncertain. This CDR3 is built from 13 residues. Germline V lookup: CDR1 LGHDT, CDR2 YNNKEL (reference sequence). The V end lost 0 bases, the J end lost 9 bases, and 10 bases lay between the germline ends.

This clone was counted only a few times. The chain uses TRBV12-5 and TRBJ1-6, with D uncertain. The CDR3 totals 13 residues. Trimming took 11 bases from V and 11 from J, leaving 19 bases between them. CDR1 and CDR2 from the germline V gene are LGHNT and FRNRAP. CDR3 sequence (DNA): TGTGCTCCGCATTTCTTCAGGAGAGCACCCCTCCACTTT. Amino acids: CAPHFFRRAPLHF.

This chain links TRBV5-5 with TRBJ2-7, with TRBD2 as a possible D gene (6 bases). The CDR3 consists of 15 residues. With 4 bases removed from V and 0 bases from J, the gap between germline ends came to 14 bases. CDR1 is SGHKS, CDR2 YYEKEE, per germline (reference sequence). As DNA, the CDR3 is TGTGCCAGCAGCGGATCCGGGACTCGCTCCTACGAGCAGTACTTC. Its translation is CASSGSGTRSYEQYF.

The chain links TRBV9 to TRBJ1-2; 9 bases line up with TRBD1. The CDR3 covers 15 residues. Unmatched junction bases numbered 2, after V lost 2 bases and J lost 0 bases. Germline CDR1 reads SGDLS; CDR2 reads YYNGEE. The CDR3 sequence is CASSVTGGSNYGYTF. The CDR3 coding sequence is TGTGCCAGCAGCGTTACAGGGGGCTCTAACTATGGCTACACCTTC.